The source of this T cell receptor beta chain is a study of spatial heterogeneity in lung cancer. The time point denotes: sample taken at primary tumor resection. Extraction of whole RNA from tumor, nontumor lung or frozen PBMC preceded unsorted sequencing. The cohort: around 79 early-stage, untreated non-small cell lung cancer patients. The CDR3 consists of 12 residues. Germline CDR1 MNHEY, CDR2 SMNVEV (reference sequence). Deletions cut 6 bases from V and 5 bases from J, with 5 bases between. Judged by abundance, this clonotype is medium-sized (0.01 to 0.1%). Antigen unknown. TCR cDNA molecules each had a unique molecular identifier. TCRdb redid the calling of the 5' RACE reads with MiXCR, one entry per CDR3 protein. This table holds around 40,000 distinct CDR3 sequences, roughly 5.8% found once. Broader study findings: Whereas they appeared in blood less at follow-up, ubiquitous expanded tumor TCRs appeared there more at resection.

The source of this sequence is a male donor with early-stage non-small cell lung cancer. The chain uses TRBV27 and TRBJ1-6; no clear D. The sequencing here drew on PBMCs, taken at surgery. Written as DNA, the CDR3 is TGTGCCAGCAGCCCTAATAATTCACCCCTCCACTTT. Translating gives CASSPNNSPLHF.